This T cell receptor (beta chain) comes out of a study of a mutant IDH1 vaccine in newly diagnosed glioma. About the study: Vaccination was launched 4-6 weeks after radiotherapy alone, or with temozolomide cycles. It was radiotherapy, temozolomide, or both that patients received previously, with most receiving both. In the visit schedule, V12 fell in week 35, while V13 fell in week 47.

Of note for this clone: Its specificity is unknown.

This CDR3 has 15 residues. V lost 8 bases and J lost 0; bases outside the gene matches: 6. CDR1 MNHEY and CDR2 SMNVEV come from the germline V gene (reference sequence). The assay was immunoSEQ multiplex PCR, and TCRdb's table has in-frame clones only and misses some. The table records around 60,000 clones, under 85% of them present only once. Time point of the sample: week 47, end of study. Alongside topical imiquimod, each dose of vaccine comprised 300 ug of mutant IDH1 20-mer peptide. New WHO grade 3 or 4 astrocytomas that were IDH1-mutant and ATRX-lost had been found in donors. The source material was PBMCs, sampled from a glioma patient whose treatment included an IDH1 peptide vaccine. The rearrangement joins TRBV27 to TRBJ1-5, with TRBD1 matching 8 bases. This TCR was recovered from a man aged 30-40 years with glioma. The CDR3: CASAPDRVSNQPQHF. The DNA of the CDR3 is TGTGCCAGCGCCCCGGACAGGGTTAGCAATCAGCCCCAGCATTTT.